Listed below are T cell receptor beta chains from one sample, sequenced in a study of CD8 T cells in Susac syndrome. TCRdb called the immunoSEQ multiplex PCR reads again in MiXCR, with one record for every CDR3 protein. The table lists some 200,000 distinct CDR3 sequences, approximately 94% of them singletons. The material sequenced was CD4+ T cells from PBMCs. The receptor source for this set is a human donor with Susac syndrome. Both conserved end residues are part of each CDR3. Fields, in order: CDR3 protein, CDR3 DNA, V gene, J gene, D gene, clone size. D genes are given only for firm matches. Not all rows give a size; the values are once, few, many and, for expanded clones, a class.

CDR3: CASSLGLRGPSNQPQHF
DNA: TGTGCCAGCAGTTTAGGGCTCAGGGGGCCATCCAATCAGCCCCAGCATTTT
V: TRBV12-3/TRBV12-4
J: TRBJ1-5
D: TRBD1
size: .

CDR3: CASSFNRDRLGGLFF
DNA: TGTGCCAGCAGCTTTAACCGGGACAGGTTAGGTGGACTGTTTTTT
V: TRBV5-6
J: TRBJ1-4
D: TRBD1
size: once

CDR3: CATSRGLWETQYF
DNA: TGTGCCACCAGCAGAGGCTTGTGGGAGACCCAGTACTTC
V: TRBV15
J: TRBJ2-5
D: .
size: .

CDR3: CASSLLEVGGSGYTF
DNA: TGTGCCAGCAGTTTACTAGAGGTGGGGGGATCAGGCTACACCTTC
V: TRBV12-3/TRBV12-4
J: TRBJ1-2
D: .
size: .

CDR3: CASTPSRTSGGGKQFF
DNA: TGTGCCAGCACCCCATCGCGGACTAGCGGGGGGGGAAAGCAGTTCTTC
V: TRBV6-1
J: TRBJ2-1
D: TRBD2
size: .

CDR3: CASSPSSGGEFF
DNA: TGTGCCAGCAGCCCATCTAGCGGGGGGGAGTTCTTC
V: TRBV7-9
J: TRBJ2-1
D: TRBD2
size: .

CDR3: CSVQRLAGGLVTGELFF
DNA: TGCAGCGTCCAAAGACTAGCGGGGGGGCTCGTCACCGGGGAGCTGTTTTTT
V: TRBV29-1
J: TRBJ2-2
D: TRBD2
size: .

CDR3: CASSLILGSSGNTIYF
DNA: TGTGCCAGCAGCTTGATCCTGGGATCCTCTGGAAACACCATATATTTT
V: TRBV28
J: TRBJ1-3
D: .
size: once

CDR3: CASSTGLNIQYF
DNA: TGTGCCAGCAGTACGGGACTTAACATTCAGTACTTC
V: TRBV28
J: TRBJ2-4
D: .
size: .

CDR3: CASSFLILLGETGEQYF
DNA: TGTGCCAGCAGTTTTTTGATTCTCCTGGGAGAAACCGGCGAGCAGTACTTC
V: TRBV12-3/TRBV12-4
J: TRBJ2-7
D: .
size: .

CDR3: CAISPTSDRNTEAFF
DNA: TGTGCCATCAGTCCAACCTCGGACAGGAACACTGAAGCTTTCTTT
V: TRBV10-3
J: TRBJ1-1
D: .
size: .

CDR3: CASSSARDRISNQPQHF
DNA: TGTGCCAGCAGCTCAGCCCGGGACAGAATTAGCAATCAGCCCCAGCATTTT
V: TRBV7-2
J: TRBJ1-5
D: TRBD1
size: .

CDR3: CASSSRGQGRNYGYTF
DNA: TGTGCCAGCAGTTCGAGGGGACAGGGAAGGAACTATGGCTACACCTTC
V: TRBV27
J: TRBJ1-2
D: TRBD1
size: .

CDR3: CATSRGKEAEQYF
DNA: TGTGCCACCAGCAGAGGCAAGGAGGCAGAGCAGTACTTC
V: TRBV15
J: TRBJ2-7
D: .
size: .

CDR3: CASSSTSGGELFF
DNA: TGTGCCAGCAGTTCGACTAGCGGCGGGGAGCTGTTTTTT
V: TRBV12-3/TRBV12-4
J: TRBJ2-2
D: TRBD2
size: .

CDR3: CASSFTLEVPSPTDTQYF
DNA: TGTGCCAGCAGCTTTACTTTGGAGGTCCCAAGTCCCACAGATACGCAGTATTTT
V: TRBV12-1
J: TRBJ2-3
D: .
size: .

CDR3: CASSVWGGELFF
DNA: TGTGCCAGCAGCGTATGGGGAGGGGAGCTGTTTTTT
V: TRBV9
J: TRBJ2-2
D: .
size: .

CDR3: CASSLSSGANQPQHF
DNA: TGTGCCAGCAGTTTAAGTTCAGGGGCTAATCAGCCCCAGCATTTT
V: TRBV12-3/TRBV12-4
J: TRBJ1-5
D: .
size: .

CDR3: CASSNQGIQETQYF
DNA: TGTGCCAGCAGCAATCAGGGAATCCAAGAGACCCAGTACTTC
V: TRBV3-1
J: TRBJ2-5
D: .
size: .

CDR3: CASSGSGFDQPQHF
DNA: TGTGCCAGCTCAGGGAGCGGGTTCGATCAGCCCCAGCATTTT
V: TRBV18
J: TRBJ1-5
D: .
size: .

CDR3: CASSFRTFGSANVLTF
DNA: TGTGCCAGCAGCTTTAGGACCTTTGGTTCGGCCAACGTCCTGACTTTC
V: TRBV11-2
J: TRBJ2-6
D: .
size: .

CDR3: CASSPLLGTNEKLFF
DNA: TGTGCCAGCAGCCCCCTTTTGGGGACGAATGAAAAACTGTTTTTT
V: TRBV7-8
J: TRBJ1-4
D: .
size: .

CDR3: CASSSSGGIDEQFF
DNA: TGTGCCAGCAGCTCTAGTGGAGGCATCGATGAGCAGTTCTTC
V: TRBV7-3
J: TRBJ2-1
D: .
size: .

CDR3: CASSPIKRGVDAETQYF
DNA: TGTGCCAGCAGTCCGATCAAGCGGGGGGTCGACGCTGAGACCCAGTACTTC
V: TRBV6-1
J: TRBJ2-5
D: TRBD2
size: .

CDR3: CASSLSSGGLLGGELFF
DNA: TGTGCCAGCAGTTTATCTAGCGGGGGCCTTCTTGGCGGGGAGCTGTTTTTT
V: TRBV12-3/TRBV12-4
J: TRBJ2-2
D: TRBD2
size: once

CDR3: CAAGSGGFTDTQYF
DNA: TGTGCCGCAGGCAGCGGGGGTTTCACAGATACGCAGTATTTT
V: TRBV10-3
J: TRBJ2-3
D: TRBD2
size: .

CDR3: CASSFGASGGTSPQFF
DNA: TGCGCCAGCAGCTTTGGGGCTAGCGGGGGGACTTCACCACAGTTCTTC
V: TRBV5-1
J: TRBJ2-1
D: TRBD2
size: .

CDR3: CASSLVARGTDTQYF
DNA: TGTGCCAGCAGCTTAGTGGCGCGGGGGACAGATACGCAGTATTTT
V: TRBV13
J: TRBJ2-3
D: TRBD2
size: .

CDR3: CASSPTAIWANVLTF
DNA: TGTGCCAGTAGTCCCACGGCCATCTGGGCCAACGTCCTGACTTTC
V: TRBV19
J: TRBJ2-6
D: .
size: .